A single sample is the source of the 24 T cell receptor beta chains below, sequenced in a study of blood T cell repertoires in COVID-19. Method: immunoSEQ multiplex PCR; TCRdb's copy keeps in-frame clones and lacks some. The top ten hold under 3% of the sample, which has under 300,000 clones, roughly nine tenths seen once. The material sequenced was PBMCs or T cells enriched from blood (not recorded which). The receptors were gathered from a woman aged 18-35 years who had recovered from COVID-19.

V is TRBV28 and J is TRBJ1-1, with D possibly being TRBD1 (6 bases). This CDR3 contains 12 residues. The V gene lost 8 bases and the J gene lost 1 base, with 8 bases spanning the gap. Germline loops: CDR1 MDHEN, CDR2 SYDVKM. CDR3 sequence reads: CASQTGNTEAFF. CDR3 DNA: TGTGCCAGCCAGACAGGGAACACTGAAGCTTTCTTT.

The V gene is TRBV7-2, the J gene TRBJ1-2; D is unresolved. Trimming shortened V by 5 bases and J by 7 bases, and 20 bases separated the two germline ends. The germline V gene has CDR1 SGHTA and CDR2 FQGNSA. CDR3 length: 15 amino acids. The CDR3 loop reads CASSVMEGRFSGYTF. The CDR3 coding sequence is TGTGCCAGCAGCGTTATGGAGGGCCGCTTCTCTGGCTACACCTTC.

The V gene is TRBV5-1, the J gene TRBJ2-7, with D perhaps TRBD1 (5 bases). Germline CDR1 and CDR2: SGHRS and YFSETQ. V was clipped by 1 base and J by 0 bases, with 8 bases between them. The CDR3 sequence is 14 residues long. The CDR3 protein is CASSLLQDSYEQYF. In DNA form, the CDR3 reads TGCGCCAGCAGCTTGTTACAGGACTCCTACGAGCAGTACTTC.

In this sample, this clone turned up once. The V and J genes are TRBV6-1 and TRBJ1-5; D gene ambiguous. This CDR3 spans 16 amino acids. V lost 4 bases to trimming and J lost 0 bases, with 13 bases between them. Germline CDR1 and CDR2: MNHNS and SASEGT. CDR3 region: CASSVSRQASNQPQHF. DNA for the CDR3: TGTGCCAGCAGTGTCAGTAGGCAGGCTAGCAATCAGCCCCAGCATTTT.

The chain has TRBV7-9 and TRBJ2-2, with D tentatively TRBD2 (5 bases). V lost 5 bases to trimming and J lost 2 bases, with 12 bases between them. Germline CDR1 and CDR2: SEHNR and FQNEAQ (reference sequence). This CDR3 region has 15 residues. The CDR3: CASSLGRGNTGELFF. CDR3 sequence (DNA): TGTGCCAGCAGCCTCGGTCGGGGAAACACCGGGGAGCTGTTTTTT.

The CDR3 here is CASLVSSTTGSNGYTF. The CDR3, as DNA: TGTGCCAGCCTCGTGAGTTCCACGACAGGGAGTAATGGCTACACCTTC. The chain has TRBV28 and TRBJ1-2; 7 bases match TRBD1. The CDR3 spans 16 residues. Germline CDR1 is MDHEN and CDR2 is SYDVKM. V was clipped by 8 bases and J by 6 bases; unmatched bases: 18.

This chain connects TRBV27 to TRBJ1-2, with 10 nucleotides matching TRBD1. The junction had 9 bases not matched to a gene; V was cut back by 6 bases and J by 2 bases. The germline gives CDR1 MNHEY, CDR2 SMNVEV (reference sequence). The CDR3 is 16 residues long. The CDR3: CASRTSSGQGNYGYTF. In DNA, the CDR3 is TGTGCCAGCAGAACATCCTCGGGACAGGGGAACTATGGCTACACCTTC.

The V and J genes are TRBV7-2 and TRBJ1-4; unclear D gene. CDR3 length: 17 amino acids. Trimming removed 4 bases at V and 4 bases at J, with 19 bases between. Germline V gives CDR1 SGHTA, CDR2 FQGNSA. The CDR3 sequence is CASSSPAGSYGNEKLFF. In DNA, the CDR3 is TGTGCCAGCAGCTCGCCGGCGGGCAGTTATGGTAATGAAAAACTGTTTTTT.

J is TRBJ2-3 and V is TRBV18; D is unclear. The length of the CDR3 is 14 residues. V was cut by 1 base and J by 0 bases, with 5 bases left in between. CDR1 KGHSH and CDR2 LQKENI come from the germline V gene. The chain's CDR3 is CASSPQQSTDTQYF. CDR3 DNA sequence: TGTGCCAGCTCACCACAACAGAGCACAGATACGCAGTATTTT.

The V call is TRBV19, the J call TRBJ2-7, with 7 bases lining up with TRBD1. This CDR3 contains 12 residues. Germline-derived CDR1 and CDR2 are LNHDA and SQIVND (reference sequence). The ends lost 6 bases at V and 7 bases at J; junction bases unmatched: 6. As DNA, the CDR3 is TGTGCCAGTAGGGGCAGGGGGTTGGAGCAGTACTTC. Translating it yields CASRGRGLEQYF. The full variable domain, rest sourced from reference TRBV19 and TRBJ2-7, is DGGITQSPKYLFRKEGQNVTLSCEQNLNHDAMYWYRQDPGQGLRLIYYSQIVNDFQKGDIAEGYSVSREKKESFPLTVTSAQKNPTAFYLCASRGRGLEQYFGPGTRLTVT.

This chain connects TRBV2 to TRBJ2-5; 7 bases match TRBD1. The CDR3 has 13 amino acids. The V and J ends lost 3 bases and 3 bases, in that order; junction bases with no gene match: 1. Germline lookup yields CDR1 SNHLY and CDR2 FYNNEI. The CDR3 is CASSDDREETQYF. The CDR3 region has the DNA TGTGCCAGCAGTGACGACAGGGAAGAGACCCAGTACTTC.

V usage is TRBV24-1 and J usage is TRBJ2-5; TRBD2 might be the D (6 bases). V was shortened by 5 bases and J by 2 bases, with 14 bases between the two germline ends. The CDR3 is 15 residues long. The germline V gene has CDR1 KGHDR and CDR2 SFDVKD. CDR3: CATSGGRGRQETQYF. DNA of the CDR3: TGTGCCACCAGTGGAGGTCGGGGGAGGCAAGAGACCCAGTACTTC.

This chain links TRBV18 with TRBJ2-7; D is unresolved. With 6 bases removed from V and 2 bases from J, the gap between germline ends came to 17 bases. This CDR3 spans 15 amino acids. Germline values: CDR1 KGHSH, CDR2 LQKENI. The CDR3 is CASSLTSVGAYEQYF. CDR3 DNA sequence: TGTGCCAGCTCTTTGACCTCGGTCGGAGCCTACGAGCAGTACTTC.

The gene calls are TRBV11-2 and TRBJ2-3; D is possibly TRBD1 (5 bases). Trimming took 5 bases from V and 6 from J, leaving 12 bases between them. This CDR3 comprises 13 residues. CDR1 and CDR2 (germline): SGHAT, FQNNGV. The CDR3 reads CASSPTGFDTQYF. As DNA, the CDR3 is TGTGCCAGCAGCCCTACAGGCTTTGATACGCAGTATTTT.

J is TRBJ2-2 and V is TRBV3-1 (or the pseudogene TRBV3-2); the D is unclear. Deletions cut 2 bases from V and 5 bases from J, with 12 bases between. From germline, CDR1 is LGHDT and CDR2 YNNKEL (reference sequence). The CDR3 has 15 residues. CDR3 DNA: TGTGCCAGCAGCCAATTCTCCGGGTCTACCGGGGAGCTGTTTTTT. Translating gives CASSQFSGSTGELFF.

V usage is TRBV9 and J usage is TRBJ1-1; no clear D gene. Germline-derived CDR1 and CDR2 are SGDLS and YYNGEE. Trimming shortened V by 3 bases and J by 5 bases, and 14 bases separated the two germline ends. This CDR3 spans 14 amino acids. The DNA of the CDR3 is TGTGCCAGCAGCGAGGAAGTAGGGAGGACTGAAGCTTTCTTT. Its protein is CASSEEVGRTEAFF.

Written as DNA, the CDR3 is TGTGCCAGTAGTATCTGGCGGGGGGGCGCCTACAATGAGCAGTTCTTC. Its protein product is CASSIWRGGAYNEQFF. The genes are TRBV19 and TRBJ2-1; 9 bases agree with TRBD2. J gave up 2 bases and V 3 bases, and 5 bases lay outside the gene matches. Germline V gives CDR1 LNHDA, CDR2 SQIVND (reference sequence). This CDR3 has 16 amino acids. The variable domain in full, completed from reference TRBV19 and TRBJ2-1, reads DGGITQSPKYLFRKEGQNVTLSCEQNLNHDAMYWYRQDPGQGLRLIYYSQIVNDFQKGDIAEGYSVSREKKESFPLTVTSAQKNPTAFYLCASSIWRGGAYNEQFFGPGTRLTVL.

This chain joins TRBV11-2 and TRBJ2-5, with 7 bases fitting TRBD1. The CDR3 consists of 13 residues. Germline V CDR1 and CDR2: SGHAT, FQNNGV. The junction had 4 bases not matched to a gene; V was cut back by 5 bases and J by 4 bases. The CDR3 reads CASSPGQVETQYF. CDR3 sequence (DNA): TGTGCCAGCAGCCCTGGACAGGTAGAGACCCAGTACTTC.

The gene calls are TRBV5-8 and TRBJ2-1, with TRBD2 matching over 8 bases. Germline loops: CDR1 SGHTS, CDR2 YDEGEE. J lost 4 bases, V lost 7 bases, and 7 bases had no gene match. This CDR3 is built from 14 residues. CDR3 loop: CASVLAGYYNEQFF. DNA of the CDR3: TGTGCCAGCGTGCTAGCGGGCTATTACAATGAGCAGTTCTTC.

This chain uses TRBV6-5 with TRBJ1-6; D not certain. The CDR3 is 13 amino acids. Germline loops: CDR1 MNHEY, CDR2 SVGAGI. With 7 bases removed from V and 8 bases from J, the gap between germline ends came to 12 bases. CDR3 nucleotides: TGTGCCAGCAATCAGGCAGCGGATTCACCCCTCCACTTT. Protein sequence: CASNQAADSPLHF.

This chain uses TRBV19 with TRBJ1-5; 10 bases are shared with TRBD1. Germline CDR1 reads LNHDA; CDR2 reads SQIVND (reference sequence). The CDR3 extends over 15 amino acids. V gave up 4 bases and J gave up 3 bases; unmatched junction bases: 3. CDR3 in DNA: TGTGCCAGTAGTAGCAGACAGGGGGCCAATCAGCCCCAGCATTTT. It translates to CASSSRQGANQPQHF.

The V and J genes are TRBV18 and TRBJ1-2; TRBD1 matches 9 bases. With V trimmed by 3 bases and J by 8 bases, 13 bases remained unmatched. The germline gives CDR1 KGHSH, CDR2 LQKENI. This CDR3 comprises 16 residues. The CDR3 spells CASSPLGQGLLSGYTF. The CDR3 DNA sequence: TGTGCCAGCTCACCCTTAGGACAGGGGCTCCTATCCGGCTACACCTTC.

V and J are TRBV19 and TRBJ1-6; D might be TRBD1 (5 bases). The germline V gene has CDR1 LNHDA and CDR2 SQIVND (reference sequence). The CDR3 is 14 amino acids. With 3 bases removed from V and 10 bases from J, the gap between germline ends came to 13 bases. This CDR3 reads CASSIGRAGSPLHF. CDR3 nucleotide sequence: TGTGCCAGTAGTATTGGCAGGGCAGGATCACCCCTCCACTTT. Full variable domain (missing parts from reference TRBV19 and TRBJ1-6): DGGITQSPKYLFRKEGQNVTLSCEQNLNHDAMYWYRQDPGQGLRLIYYSQIVNDFQKGDIAEGYSVSREKKESFPLTVTSAQKNPTAFYLCASSIGRAGSPLHFGNGTRLTVT.

The chain employs TRBV29-1 and TRBJ1-5, with 8 bases lining up with TRBD1. Trimming at V came to 7 bases and at J to 3 bases, leaving 5 bases not matched to a gene. This CDR3 is 13 amino acids long. Germline CDR1 is SQVTM and CDR2 is ANQGSEA. CDR3 DNA sequence: TGCAGCGCATCGACAGGGGTCAATCAGCCCCAGCATTTT. It specifies CSASTGVNQPQHF. The variable domain in full, with the rest retrieved from reference TRBV29-1 and TRBJ1-5, is SAVISQKPSRDICQRGTSLTIQCQVDSQVTMMFWYRQQPGQSLTLIATANQGSEATYESGFVIDKFPISRPNLTFSTLTVSNMSPEDSSIYLCSASTGVNQPQHFGDGTRLSIL.